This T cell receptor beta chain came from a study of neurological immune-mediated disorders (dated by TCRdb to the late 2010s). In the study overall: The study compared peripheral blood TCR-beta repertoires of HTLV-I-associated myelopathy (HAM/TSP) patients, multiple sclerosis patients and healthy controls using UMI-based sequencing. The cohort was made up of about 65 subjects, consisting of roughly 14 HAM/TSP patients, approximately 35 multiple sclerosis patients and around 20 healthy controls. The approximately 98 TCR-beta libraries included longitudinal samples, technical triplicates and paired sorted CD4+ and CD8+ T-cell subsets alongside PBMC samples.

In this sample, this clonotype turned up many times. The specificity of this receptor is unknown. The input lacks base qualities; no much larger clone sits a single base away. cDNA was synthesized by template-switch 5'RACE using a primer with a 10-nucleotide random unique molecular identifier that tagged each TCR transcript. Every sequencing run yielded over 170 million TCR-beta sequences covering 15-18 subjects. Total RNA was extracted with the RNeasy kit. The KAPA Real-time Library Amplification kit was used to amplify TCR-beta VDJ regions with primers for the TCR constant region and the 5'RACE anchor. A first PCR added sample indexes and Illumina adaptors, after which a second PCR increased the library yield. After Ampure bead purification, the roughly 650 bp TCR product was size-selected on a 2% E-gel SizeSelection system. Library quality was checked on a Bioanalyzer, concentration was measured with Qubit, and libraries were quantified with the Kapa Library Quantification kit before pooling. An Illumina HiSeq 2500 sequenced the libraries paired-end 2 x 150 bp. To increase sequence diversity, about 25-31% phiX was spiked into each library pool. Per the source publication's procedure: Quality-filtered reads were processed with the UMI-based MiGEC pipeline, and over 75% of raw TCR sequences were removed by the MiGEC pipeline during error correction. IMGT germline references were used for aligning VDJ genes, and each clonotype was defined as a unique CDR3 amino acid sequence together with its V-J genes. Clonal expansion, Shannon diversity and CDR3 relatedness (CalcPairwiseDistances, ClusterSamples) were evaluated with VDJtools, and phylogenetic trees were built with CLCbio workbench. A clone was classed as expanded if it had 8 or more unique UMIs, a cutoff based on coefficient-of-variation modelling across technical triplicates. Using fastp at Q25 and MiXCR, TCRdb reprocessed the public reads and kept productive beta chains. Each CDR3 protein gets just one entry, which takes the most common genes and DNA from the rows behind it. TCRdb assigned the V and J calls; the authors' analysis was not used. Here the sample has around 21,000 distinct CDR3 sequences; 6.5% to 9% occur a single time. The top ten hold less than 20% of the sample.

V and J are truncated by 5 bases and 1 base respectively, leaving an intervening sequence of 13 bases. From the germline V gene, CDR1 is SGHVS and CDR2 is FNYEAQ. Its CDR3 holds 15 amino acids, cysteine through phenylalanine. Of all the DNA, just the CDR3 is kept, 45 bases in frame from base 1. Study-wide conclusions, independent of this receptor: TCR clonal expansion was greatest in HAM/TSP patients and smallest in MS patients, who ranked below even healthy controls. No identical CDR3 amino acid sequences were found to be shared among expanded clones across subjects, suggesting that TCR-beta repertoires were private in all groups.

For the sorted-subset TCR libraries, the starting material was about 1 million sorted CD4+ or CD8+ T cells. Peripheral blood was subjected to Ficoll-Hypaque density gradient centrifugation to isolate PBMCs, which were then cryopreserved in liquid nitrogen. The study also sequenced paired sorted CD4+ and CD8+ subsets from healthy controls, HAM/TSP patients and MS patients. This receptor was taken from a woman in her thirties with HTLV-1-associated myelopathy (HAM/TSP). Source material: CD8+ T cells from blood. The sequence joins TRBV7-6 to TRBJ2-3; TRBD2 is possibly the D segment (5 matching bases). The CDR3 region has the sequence CASSLDRRGTDTQYF. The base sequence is TGTGCCAGCAGCCTAGACCGGCGGGGCACAGATACGCAGTATTTT.